This TCR beta chain was recovered during a study of T-cell memory formation after mild COVID-19. Study overall: TCR clusters were mostly donor specific. Study outcomes and limitations: Pre-infection memory contained some responding clones, which suggested that cross-reactive memory had joined.

The CDR3 length is 12 residues. Germline lookup yields CDR1 DFQATT and CDR2 SNEGSKA (reference sequence). With 6 bases removed from V and 0 bases from J, the gap between germline ends came to 9 bases. Many counts were recorded for this clonotype. Its antigen is still unknown. From the 5' RACE reads, TCRdb called clonotypes with MiXCR, one entry per CDR3 protein. Of fewer than 450,000 distinct CDR3 sequences in the sample, under 25% were seen once. The sequenced material came from PBMCs or a T cell subset sorted from them (not recorded which). The clonotype comes from an adult woman who had mild COVID-19 (a few samples of this study predate the infection). Cell type and time point are not known. The J gene is TRBJ2-7, the V gene TRBV20-1, with unresolved D. The CDR3 reads CSARQYSYEQYF. The DNA of the CDR3 is TGCAGTGCGAGGCAGTACTCCTACGAGCAGTACTTC.